These 14 T cell receptor beta chains came from one sample sequenced in a study of shared clonotypes between healthy human individuals. Profiling relied on immunoSEQ multiplex PCR, and the TCRdb table lists in-frame clones only, not all of them. This sample has approximately 2,300,000 clones, with 85% to 95% found just once. Sequencing was done on a sample of naive CD4+ T cells from PBMCs. Subset defined: CD45RA+ positively selected. All receptors come from a man aged 18 to 29 in good health. Some clones in this sample may be carry-over from other donors' samples.

This clone has just one count. V usage is TRBV5-6 and J usage is TRBJ1-1, with 7 bases fitting TRBD1. This CDR3 contains 15 residues. V trimming: 4 bases; J trimming: 0 bases; junction bases outside the gene matches: 6. Germline V gene lookup returns CDR1 SGHDT and CDR2 YYEEEE. CDR3 coding DNA: TGTGCCAGCAGCAGACAGGGTAGGGTGAACACTGAAGCTTTCTTT. Its translation: CASSRQGRVNTEAFF. The complete variable domain, with remaining parts taken from reference TRBV5-6 and TRBJ1-1, reads DAGVTQSPTHLIKTRGQQVTLRCSPKSGHDTVSWYQQALGQGPQFIFQYYEEEERQRGNFPDRFSGHQFPNYSSELNVNALLLGDSALYLCASSRQGRVNTEAFFGQGTRLTVV.

The genes are TRBV4-1 and TRBJ2-3, with D hard to call. Per germline, CDR1 MGHRA and CDR2 YSYEKL. This CDR3 spans 17 amino acids. The V end lost 5 bases, the J end lost 0 bases, and 18 bases lay between the germline ends. CDR3 DNA: TGCGCCAGCAGCTCCCGGGTGCGTCCGGGTAGCACAGATACGCAGTATTTT. It yields the protein CASSSRVRPGSTDTQYF.

The chain is built from TRBV19 and TRBJ2-2, with a tentative D call TRBD1 (6 bases). Trimming left V 3 bases short and J 4 bases short, with 9 bases between. The V gene's germline CDR1 is LNHDA and CDR2 SQIVND (reference sequence). The CDR3 is made up of 14 amino acids. Here the CDR3 DNA reads TGTGCCAGTAGTATCAACAGGGCCACCGGGGAGCTGTTTTTT. Translated: CASSINRATGELFF.

The rearrangement joins TRBV6-1 to TRBJ2-7; tentative D call: TRBD1 (6 bases). Trimming cost V 6 bases and J 5 bases, with 17 bases left between them. Germline V CDR1 and CDR2: MNHNS, SASEGT. This CDR3 has 14 amino acids. CDR3 sequence reads: CASRVGQIRDEQYF. The CDR3 DNA reads as TGTGCCAGCAGGGTAGGACAGATCCGGGACGAGCAGTACTTC.

The chain recombines TRBV11-2 with TRBJ1-2; a weak D match, TRBD1 (6 bases). The CDR3 sequence is 15 residues long. Per germline, CDR1 SGHAT and CDR2 FQNNGV. V was cut by 4 bases and J by 4 bases, with 16 bases left in between. DNA for the CDR3: TGTGCCAGCAGCTCCCCAGGACAGAGACTCTATGGCTACACCTTC. This encodes CASSSPGQRLYGYTF.

V is TRBV18 and J is TRBJ2-1; perhaps D is TRBD1 or TRBD2 (5 bases each). Trimming took off 3 bases at V and 12 bases at J, with 12 bases between the two ends. In germline, CDR1 is KGHSH, CDR2 LQKENI. This CDR3 spans 12 amino acids. The CDR3 sequence: CASSPAGTLQFF. CDR3 bases: TGTGCCAGCTCACCGGCCGGGACCCTGCAGTTCTTC.

The rearrangement uses TRBV7-2 and TRBJ1-2; D not certain. Between the trimmed V and J ends, which lost 1 base and 7 bases, there was a span of 10 bases. Germline V gene data show CDR1 as SGHTA and CDR2 as FQGNSA. The length of the CDR3 is 13 residues. The chain's CDR3 is CASSLEQVFGYTF. The CDR3 nucleotides are TGTGCCAGCAGCTTAGAACAAGTTTTTGGCTACACCTTC.

The genes are TRBV29-1 and TRBJ2-1; D is possibly TRBD1 (6 bases). The CDR3 length is 14 residues. The germline V gene has CDR1 SQVTM and CDR2 ANQGSEA. The V end was cut by 5 bases, the J end by 2 bases, with 13 bases between. In DNA form, the CDR3 reads TGCAGCGTTCCTCCTAAGGGGGCCTACAATGAGCAGTTCTTC. Translation: CSVPPKGAYNEQFF.

This clone has a single count. This chain connects TRBV11-2 to TRBJ2-1; perhaps TRBD2 as D (7 bases). CDR1 and CDR2 from the germline V gene are SGHAT and FQNNGV. The CDR3 covers 14 residues. Between the trimmed V and J ends, which lost 5 bases and 4 bases, there was a span of 12 bases. In DNA form, the CDR3 reads TGTGCCAGCAGCGTGGGGGGGCCTTACAATGAGCAGTTCTTC. This encodes CASSVGGPYNEQFF.

The chain links TRBV16 to TRBJ2-7; the D is unclear. Germline V gene sequence: CDR1 KGHSY, CDR2 FQNENV. Trimming removed 6 bases from V and 2 bases from J, with 17 bases in between. The CDR3 spans 15 residues. CDR3 in DNA: TGTGCCAGCAGTCAAGCCTCTCGTCCCCCCTACGAGCAGTACTTC. Its translation is CASSQASRPPYEQYF.

This clone was observed a single time. The chain recombines TRBV18 with TRBJ2-3; the match to TRBD1 covers 7 bases. V trimming: 2 bases; J trimming: 6 bases; junction bases outside the gene matches: 5. The CDR3 runs to 14 residues. Germline assignment: CDR1 KGHSH and CDR2 LQKENI. CDR3 DNA: TGTGCCAGCTCACCATCAGGGGGTCCGGATACGCAGTATTTT. It encodes CASSPSGGPDTQYF.

The rearrangement joins TRBV10-3 to TRBJ2-7; 8 nucleotides agree with TRBD1. Trimming at V came to 4 bases and at J to 2 bases, leaving 4 bases not matched to a gene. Per germline, CDR1 ENHRY and CDR2 SYGVKD. This CDR3 has 14 amino acids. This CDR3 reads CAISVQGAPYEQYF. The DNA for the CDR3 is TGTGCCATCAGTGTTCAGGGGGCCCCCTACGAGCAGTACTTC.

V gene TRBV28 combines with J gene TRBJ2-2, with D maybe TRBD2 (5 bases). This CDR3 contains 13 residues. The germline gives CDR1 MDHEN, CDR2 SYDVKM. V shed 6 bases and J shed 8 bases, with 13 bases lying between them. The CDR3 is CASSPGVPGELFF. The DNA of the CDR3 is TGTGCCAGCAGCCCCGGGGTACCGGGGGAGCTGTTTTTT.

The genes are TRBV2 and TRBJ1-2; perhaps TRBD1 as D (5 bases). V lost 11 bases, J lost 0 bases, and 13 bases lay in between. This CDR3 comprises 13 residues. Per germline, CDR1 SNHLY and CDR2 FYNNEI. The CDR3 loop reads CAGGGDSNYGYTF. The DNA for the CDR3 is TGTGCCGGGGGGGGAGACTCTAACTATGGCTACACCTTC.